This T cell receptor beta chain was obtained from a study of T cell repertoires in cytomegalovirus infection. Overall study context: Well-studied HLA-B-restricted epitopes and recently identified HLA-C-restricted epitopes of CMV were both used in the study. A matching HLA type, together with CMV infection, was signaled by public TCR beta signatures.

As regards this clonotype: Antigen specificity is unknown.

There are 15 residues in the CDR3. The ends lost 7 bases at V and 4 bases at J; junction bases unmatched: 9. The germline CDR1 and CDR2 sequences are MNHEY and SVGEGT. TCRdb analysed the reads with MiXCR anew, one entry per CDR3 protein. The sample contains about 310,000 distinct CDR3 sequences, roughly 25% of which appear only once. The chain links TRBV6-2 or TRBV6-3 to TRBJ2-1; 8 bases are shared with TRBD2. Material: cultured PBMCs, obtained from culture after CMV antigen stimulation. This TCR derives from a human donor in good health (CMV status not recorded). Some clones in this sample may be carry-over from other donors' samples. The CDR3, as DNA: TGTGCCAGCAATGAAAGAACTAGCGGTTACAATGAGCAGTTCTTC. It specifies CASNERTSGYNEQFF.